This TCR beta chain was captured by sequencing in a study of blood T cell repertoires in COVID-19. Overall study: Samples taken during acute and convalescent COVID-19 were collected in the United States, Italy and Spain.

Original methodology: Using reference gene primer amplification, nucleated cell counts were estimated. Only in-frame clones appear in the TCRdb table, and some are missing; sequencing was by immunoSEQ multiplex PCR. D and trimming come from the DNA, and the V and J calls and clone size come from that table. This sample has roughly 120,000 clones, with under 90% found just once. Germline CDR1 is SGHAT and CDR2 is FQNNGV. V lost 5 bases and J lost 4; bases outside the gene matches: 10. The CDR3 is 16 residues long. The rearrangement uses TRBV11-2 and TRBJ1-3; 8 bases align to TRBD1. The clonotype originates from a man aged 60-69 years with acute or convalescent COVID-19. What was sequenced was peripheral blood. CDR3 region: CASSATGGPIGNTIYF. The CDR3 DNA is TGTGCCAGCAGCGCAACAGGGGGTCCTATCGGAAACACCATATATTTT. The full variable domain, rest sourced from reference TRBV11-2 and TRBJ1-3, is EAGVAQSPRYKIIEKRQSVAFWCNPISGHATLYWYQQILGQGPKLLIQFQNNGVVDDSQLPKDRFSAERLKGVDSTLKIQPAKLEDSAVYLCASSATGGPIGNTIYFGEGSWLTVV.